The T cell receptor beta chain described here comes from a study of T cell responses to AZD1222 COVID-19 vaccine. Study-wide results and limits: Spike-spanning, vaccine-associated CD4 TCRs were dominant at 160-218 and 743-854. Among the donors, most were white British and more were female, and clonal diversity was possibly underestimated.

Per the germline V gene, CDR1 is MNHEY and CDR2 is SVGEGT. V gave up 5 bases and J gave up 0 bases, with 16 bases separating them. The CDR3 spans 16 residues. The sample holds one count of this clone. Its antigen is unknown. Some clones are missing from TCRdb's copy, which holds only in-frame ones; the method was immunoSEQ multiplex PCR. The table records 150,000 to 200,000 clones, just over 90% of them present only once. The V and J genes are TRBV6-2 or TRBV6-3 and TRBJ1-1; D gene uncertain. Sequenced material: peripheral blood, taken 28 days after the second AZD1222 dose. This receptor was identified in an adult who received the AZD1222 COVID-19 vaccine. The CDR3: CASSRPGFFMNTEAFF. The DNA for the CDR3 is TGTGCCAGCAGTAGACCGGGGTTCTTTATGAACACTGAAGCTTTCTTT.